These T cell receptor beta chains were read from a single sample in a study of T cells after yellow fever vaccination. TCRdb fed the 5' RACE reads into MiXCR, producing one record per CDR3 protein. The table lists 150,000 to 200,000 distinct CDR3 sequences, about a tenth of them singletons. The material was CD8+ T cells sorted from PBMCs, obtained 45 days after the yellow fever booster vaccination. Source of these receptors: a man between 18 and 29 years old who received the YFV17D yellow fever vaccine. CDR3s include the opening cysteine and the closing phenylalanine or tryptophan. The order of the fields is D gene, V gene, clone size, J gene, CDR3 DNA, CDR3 protein. A D gene is named only where the DNA matches it firmly. The size of a clone is reported for some rows only, either as once, few or many, or as a class for expanded clones.

>TRBD2|TRBV7-6|few|TRBJ2-1
TGTGCCAGCAGCTCTCCGACTAGCGGGGGGTCTTATGAGCAGTTCTTC
CASSSPTSGGSYEQFF
>.|TRBV7-9|many|TRBJ2-1
TGTGCCAGCAGCTTAGCGGGGGAGCAGTTCTTC
CASSLAGEQFF
>.|TRBV12-3/TRBV12-4|many|TRBJ2-1
TGTGCCAGCAGTTGGGCGCAGACAGGGCAGTTCTTC
CASSWAQTGQFF
>.|TRBV7-9|.|TRBJ2-5
TGTGCCAGCAGCTTACCCTCCCAGGAGACCCAGTACTTC
CASSLPSQETQYF
>TRBD2|TRBV29-1|few|TRBJ2-3
TGCAGCGTTGAACGAGCGGGAGATAACACAGATACGCAGTATTTT
CSVERAGDNTDTQYF
>.|TRBV10-3|few|TRBJ2-7
TGTGCCATCAGTTCCGCCGACTACGAGCAGTACTTC
CAISSADYEQYF
>TRBD1|TRBV5-1|many|TRBJ1-1
TGCGCCAGCAGCATCGCCTTGACAGGGGAGAACACTGAAGCTTTCTTT
CASSIALTGENTEAFF
>.|TRBV2|.|TRBJ2-3
TGTGCCAGCAGTGGCGGAAGCGCAGATACGCAGTATTTT
CASSGGSADTQYF
>.|TRBV27|.|TRBJ2-1
TGTGCCAGCAGTTTATTGGACATTGACAATGAGCAGTTCTTC
CASSLLDIDNEQFF
>.|TRBV29-1|.|TRBJ1-1
TGCAGCGTTGAAGATCTTGGGTATTTGAACACTGAAGCTTTCTTT
CSVEDLGYLNTEAFF
>.|TRBV29-1|many|TRBJ2-2
TGCAGCGTTTTGGTGGGGTCCGGGGAGCTGTTTTTT
CSVLVGSGELFF
>TRBD1|TRBV6-5|.|TRBJ2-3
TGTGCCAGCGCCACAGGGGCAGATACGCAGTATTTT
CASATGADTQYF
>TRBD1|TRBV6-1|few|TRBJ2-1
TGTGCCAGCAGTGACCCGCCGGGGGGGACAGGGGGGAATGAGCAGTTCTTC
CASSDPPGGTGGNEQFF
>.|TRBV11-2|.|TRBJ2-3
TGTGCCAGCAGCTTAGAGTTTTTCCGCCTTGAATCAAACACAGATACGCAGTATTTT
CASSLEFFRLESNTDTQYF
>TRBD1|TRBV10-3|.|TRBJ1-2
TGTGCCATCAGTGAGCCTGACAGGGGGCGCGGTGGTGGCTACACCTTC
CAISEPDRGRGGGYTF
>.|TRBV7-6|few|TRBJ2-1
TGTGCCAGCAGCTTAGGAGAGGCGGGGGCTTCCCATGAGCAGTTCTTC
CASSLGEAGASHEQFF
>.|TRBV5-5|few|TRBJ1-1
TGTGCCAGCAGCTCGTATATGAACACTGAAGCTTTCTTT
CASSSYMNTEAFF
>TRBD2|TRBV5-6|few|TRBJ2-5
TGTGCCAGCAGCTTGGGGCTAGCGGAACCGGGGGGGACCCAGTACTTC
CASSLGLAEPGGTQYF
>TRBD1|TRBV10-3|few|TRBJ1-1
TGTGCCATCAGTGTCGTCGGACAGGCGAACACTGAAGCTTTCTTT
CAISVVGQANTEAFF
>TRBD2|TRBV4-1|.|TRBJ2-1
TGCGCCAGCCGGGGGGGGGCGGGTGAGCAGTTCTTC
CASRGGAGEQFF
>TRBD2|TRBV10-3|few|TRBJ2-1
TGCGCACTTGGGGGGGAGGCCTACAATGAGCAGTTCTTC
CALGGEAYNEQFF
>.|TRBV15|few|TRBJ1-5
TGTGCCACCGCTCAAGGGAATCAGCCCCAGCATTTT
CATAQGNQPQHF
>.|TRBV7-6|few|TRBJ1-1
TGTGCCAGCAGCCCCCGCGGGAGGTCCCATGAAGCTTTCTTT
CASSPRGRSHEAFF
>.|TRBV7-3|many|TRBJ2-3
TGTGCCAGCAGCCAGGGAGCAGATACGCAGTATTTT
CASSQGADTQYF
>TRBD1|TRBV4-1|few|TRBJ1-2
TGCGCCAGCAGCCCACTTGGACAGGATCGGGGCTACACCTTC
CASSPLGQDRGYTF
>TRBD1|TRBV4-1|many|TRBJ2-3
TGCGCCAGCAGCCAGGCCTGGACAGGACCCTCTAGCACAGATACGCAGTATTTT
CASSQAWTGPSSTDTQYF
>.|TRBV20-1|.|TRBJ2-7
TGCAGTGCTAGAGAAGAATTTGGGGGACACGAGCAGTACTTC
CSAREEFGGHEQYF
>TRBD2|TRBV7-9|.|TRBJ2-5
TGTGCCAGCAGGTGGACTAGCGGGGAATTCCAAGAGACCCAGTACTTC
CASRWTSGEFQETQYF
>TRBD2|TRBV20-1|few|TRBJ2-1
TGCAGTGCTAGCGGCGGGGGGGTTCTCGACAATGAGCAGTTCTTC
CSASGGGVLDNEQFF
>.|TRBV29-1|few|TRBJ1-2
TGCAGCGTTAGGGATTTCTATGGCTACACCTTC
CSVRDFYGYTF
>.|TRBV4-3|many|TRBJ2-5
TGCGCCAGCAGCCAAGATAGTTCAGGGCTGGAGACCCAGTACTTC
CASSQDSSGLETQYF
>TRBD1|TRBV27|.|TRBJ2-1
TGTGCCAGCAGTTCGGACAGGGTTCACAGAAATGAGCAGTTCTTC
CASSSDRVHRNEQFF
>.|TRBV12-3/TRBV12-4|few|TRBJ2-2
TGTGCCAGCAGTCCTCTAGCGTCCGGCACCGGGGAGCTGTTTTTT
CASSPLASGTGELFF
>.|TRBV7-9|few|TRBJ2-5
TGTGCCAGCAGCCTCGGACAGCCGTCCCCGTCGAGCTTC
CASSLGQPSPSSF
>.|TRBV5-1|.|TRBJ2-2
TGCGCCAGCAGCTTCCGGAGGGCGAACACCGGGGAGCTGTTTTTT
CASSFRRANTGELFF
>.|TRBV5-1|.|TRBJ2-5
TGCGCCAGCAGCTACTGGGACGACCAAGAGACCCAGTACTTC
CASSYWDDQETQYF
>.|TRBV7-2|many|TRBJ1-2
TGTGCCAGCAGCCGAGCACAGTCCAACTATGGCTACACCTTC
CASSRAQSNYGYTF
>TRBD1|TRBV20-1|many|TRBJ1-5
TGCAGTGCTAGAGATTCGATGTTGACAGGGGGCTGGAGGCAGCCCCAGCATTTT
CSARDSMLTGGWRQPQHF
>TRBD2|TRBV2|few|TRBJ2-3
TGTGCCAGCACTACCGGGCTAGCGGGTCCAGATACGCAGTATTTT
CASTTGLAGPDTQYF
>.|TRBV6-2/TRBV6-3|few|TRBJ1-5
TGTGCCAGCAGGCCCAGGGCGGGAAATCAGCCCCAGCATTTT
CASRPRAGNQPQHF
>TRBD2|TRBV12-3/TRBV12-4|.|TRBJ2-5
TGTGCCAGCAGTAGCGGGGGGGCCCGGGAGACCCAGTACTTC
CASSSGGARETQYF
>TRBD2|TRBV2|.|TRBJ2-1
TGTGCCAGCAGGGGACTAGGGCTGAATGAGCAGTTCTTC
CASRGLGLNEQFF
>.|TRBV9|few|TRBJ2-5
TGTGCCAGCAGCGTAGCTACCCGGGACACGCAAGAGACCCAGTACTTC
CASSVATRDTQETQYF
>TRBD2|TRBV4-2|many|TRBJ2-1
TGTGCCAGCAGCTCAGCGGGGGGGCCTGAGTTCTTC
CASSSAGGPEFF
>TRBD2|TRBV9|few|TRBJ2-3
TGTGCCAGCAATCGAGCGGGGACCCCCACAGATACGCAGTGTTTT
CASNRAGTPTDTQCF
>TRBD1|TRBV30|.|TRBJ2-7
TGTGCCTGGGGTCCCCTCGGGACAGGGGTCCGAGAGCAGTACTTC
CAWGPLGTGVREQYF
>TRBD1|TRBV7-9|many|TRBJ1-3
TGTGCCAGCAGCCCTCCGGGACAGGTTCGAAACACCATATATTTT
CASSPPGQVRNTIYF
>.|TRBV4-1|.|TRBJ2-3
TGCGCCAGCAGCCAAGACCCCAGGCCCACGCAGTATTTT
CASSQDPRPTQYF
>.|TRBV6-5|.|TRBJ2-5
TGTGCCAGCATGACGGCGGAAGAGACCCAGTACTTC
CASMTAEETQYF
>.|TRBV4-3|.|TRBJ2-1
TGCGCCAGCAGCCAAGTCCGGGACGGCAACAATGAGCAGTTCTTC
CASSQVRDGNNEQFF
>.|TRBV7-3|many|TRBJ2-7
TGTGCCAGCAGCTTATACAGGAACTACGAGCAGTACTTC
CASSLYRNYEQYF
>.|TRBV12-3/TRBV12-4|few|TRBJ2-7
TGTGCCAGCAGACTCCAGGGGAACGAGCAGTACTTC
CASRLQGNEQYF
>TRBD2|TRBV20-1|few|TRBJ2-5
TGCAGTGCAGGGCCAAGAGCGGGGGGTGGGACCCAGTACTTC
CSAGPRAGGGTQYF
>.|TRBV7-9|.|TRBJ2-5
TGTGCCAGCACCTGGGTAGGGGTCCAAGAGACCCAGTACTTC
CASTWVGVQETQYF
>TRBD1|TRBV12-3/TRBV12-4|.|TRBJ1-3
TGTGCCAGCAGTCTACAGGGGGCTGAAGGAAACACCATATATTTT
CASSLQGAEGNTIYF
>.|TRBV15|few|TRBJ1-4
TGTGCCACCAGCAGAGATCCGGCGTCTAATGAAAAACTGTTTTTT
CATSRDPASNEKLFF
>.|TRBV5-1|many|TRBJ1-1
TGCGCCAGCAGCTTGCGAGGCGGGAACACTGAAGCTTTCTTT
CASSLRGGNTEAFF
>.|TRBV10-3|.|TRBJ2-3
TGTGCCATCAGTGAGCCGGCCGGAAGCACGGACTCTTACACAGATACGCAGTATTTT
CAISEPAGSTDSYTDTQYF
>.|TRBV7-2|few|TRBJ2-3
TGTGCCAGCAGCTTAGTGATCCGTCTAGGCGCAGATACGCAGTATTTT
CASSLVIRLGADTQYF